The rows below give T cell receptor beta chains drawn from one sample of a study of blood T cell repertoires in COVID-19. Assay: immunoSEQ multiplex PCR; the TCRdb copy retains only in-frame clones and omits some. The table includes about 200,000 clones, 70% to 90% detected once. Sequenced sample: peripheral blood. The receptors stem from a woman older than 75 with acute or convalescent COVID-19. CDR3s leave out the opening cysteine and the closing phenylalanine or tryptophan. For some rows the clone size is stated as once, few or many, or as a class when expanded; others skip it.

j_call,clone_size,v_call,cdr3_aa
TRBJ1-2,-,TRBV5-6,ASSRRAGTGIGYGYT
TRBJ1-1,-,TRBV25-1,ASSDLQTLNTEAF
TRBJ2-7,few,TRBV7-3,ASSSTSGSREQY
TRBJ2-4,-,TRBV19,ASSIQQEIQY
TRBJ2-2,once,TRBV7-9,ASTNLGGVTGELF
TRBJ1-2,once,TRBV28,ASSLQRGAGYT
TRBJ1-5,-,TRBV28,ASSLGQVRNQPQH
TRBJ2-1,-,TRBV6-5,ASSYSSGTPYNEQF
TRBJ1-5,-,TRBV18,ASSPAGSDQPQH
TRBJ1-5,-,TRBV15,ATSNNRGYSNQPQH
TRBJ1-1,once,TRBV5-1,ASSLVQGPMNTEAF
TRBJ1-2,-,TRBV2,ATEGALTLGGGYT
TRBJ2-3,-,TRBV13,ASSLYSGRDTDTQY
TRBJ2-1,-,TRBV7-9,ASSLARGRGSSYNEQF
TRBJ1-2,-,TRBV6-5,ASSYRVDRAYGYT
TRBJ2-7,-,TRBV7-2,ASSSKGSLEQY
TRBJ1-5,-,TRBV2,ASSLPGTGEGPQH
TRBJ2-1,-,TRBV5-1,ASSLRGYNEQF
TRBJ1-4,-,TRBV24-1,ATSDEWYNEKLF
TRBJ1-1,-,TRBV5-1,ASSLVTGTMNTEAF
TRBJ1-2,-,TRBV20-1,SASGDSVTYGYT
TRBJ1-3,-,TRBV5-1,ASSKEGNTIY
TRBJ1-1,-,TRBV27,ASRQDLTSTTNTEAF
TRBJ1-5,-,TRBV2,ASSVGQGGQPQH
TRBJ2-7,-,TRBV7-2,ASSLVMTGYEQY
TRBJ2-1,-,TRBV6-5,ASSYGGLENEQF
TRBJ1-2,-,TRBV4-1,ASSQVIGGGNYGYT
TRBJ1-1,once,TRBV7-9,ASSRTQWGTEAF
TRBJ1-4,-,TRBV12-1,ASSFARTTNEKLF
TRBJ2-7,-,TRBV5-6,ASSLVPGRHEQY
TRBJ1-6,-,TRBV7-2,ASSLGGAYSPLH
TRBJ1-5,-,TRBV2,ASAPWDSSNQPQH
TRBJ1-4,-,TRBV2,ASSRGLTNEKLF
TRBJ2-4,-,TRBV28,ASSTGNIQY
TRBJ2-3,-,TRBV19,ASSRPLKGRTDTQY
TRBJ1-1,once,TRBV30,AWQNQGITEAF
TRBJ2-7,-,TRBV30,AWSRGQGSEQY
TRBJ2-7,-,TRBV5-1,ASRTQTGSRYEQY
TRBJ1-5,few,TRBV28,ASSSVGRQPQH
TRBJ1-2,-,TRBV18,ASSPRGENYGYT
TRBJ1-1,-,TRBV12-3/TRBV12-4,ASSLLRVVAF
TRBJ1-5,few,TRBV12-3/TRBV12-4,ASKGTAYQPQH
TRBJ2-3,-,TRBV6-2/TRBV6-3,ASSYTPGDTQY
TRBJ2-7,-,TRBV18,ASSRQGGTYEQY
TRBJ2-7,-,TRBV7-3,ASSFGQGYEQY
TRBJ2-2,-,TRBV15,ATSTSVYTGELF
TRBJ2-5,-,TRBV7-3,ASSLNPAGEKTQY
TRBJ2-1,-,TRBV27,ASSLIGTISYNEQF
TRBJ1-1,once,TRBV5-4,ASSSGQGAAWGRVAF